The following is a T cell receptor (beta chain) sequence with its context. Original analysis: Scientists estimated how many nucleated cells there were by amplifying reference gene primers. Some clones are missing from TCRdb's copy, which holds only in-frame ones; the method was immunoSEQ multiplex PCR. The V and J calls and clone size were taken over from that table, and D and trimming were inferred from the DNA. The repertoire holds around 43,000 clones, with about 89% as singletons. This sample was included in a study of blood T cell repertoires in COVID-19. This CDR3 is 15 amino acids long. V was pared by 2 bases and J by 2 bases, with 10 bases between. CDR1 PRHDT and CDR2 FYEKMQ come from the germline V gene (reference sequence).

Specimen: peripheral blood. The chain recombines TRBV13 with TRBJ2-1, with D possibly TRBD1 on 5 matching bases. The receptor comes from a man aged 50 to 59 with active COVID-19. The CDR3 region has the DNA TGTGCCAGCAGCTTAAGAACAGGTGCCTACAATGAGCAGTTCTTC. This gives the protein CASSLRTGAYNEQFF.